One and the same sample provided the 6 T cell receptor beta chains below, sequenced in a study of T-cell reconstitution after alpha-beta-depleted transplantation in children. Unique molecular identifiers tagged the TCRbeta library. TCRdb re-called the PCR reads through MiXCR, storing one row per CDR3 protein. The sample lists about 72,000 distinct CDR3 sequences; about 7.3% were seen once. Sequencing used PBMCs from the stem cell graft donor, obtained from the stem cell graft. These TCRs come from a human donor who donated a stem cell graft to a child with acute lymphoblastic leukemia.

This clonotype was seen ten or more times. The chain has TRBV5-1 and TRBJ2-2, with a possible D match to TRBD1 (6 bases). V was trimmed by 4 bases and J by 5 bases, leaving 15 bases between them. This CDR3 comprises 15 residues. Germline V gene lookup returns CDR1 SGHRS and CDR2 YFSETQ. CDR3 residues: CASSPTGSGTGELFF. CDR3 DNA: TGCGCCAGCAGCCCTACAGGGTCGGGGACCGGGGAGCTGTTTTTT.

This clonotype has at least ten counts. The chain uses TRBV27 and TRBJ1-5; 8 nucleotides agree with TRBD1. The germline V gene encodes CDR1 MNHEY and CDR2 SMNVEV (reference sequence). Trimming at V came to 3 bases and at J to 3 bases, leaving 4 bases not matched to a gene. This CDR3 contains 15 residues. As DNA, the CDR3 is TGTGCCAGCAGTTTCACAGGGGGGACCAATCAGCCCCAGCATTTT. This translates into CASSFTGGTNQPQHF.

This clonotype was observed at least ten times. The gene calls are TRBV25-1 and TRBJ2-7; unclear D gene. V was trimmed by 8 bases and J by 4 bases, leaving 18 bases between them. CDR3 size: 14 residues. The germline V gene encodes CDR1 MGHDK and CDR2 SYGVNS. CDR3: CASRGTAGKYEQYF. DNA of the CDR3: TGTGCCAGCCGCGGCACCGCTGGAAAATACGAGCAGTACTTC.

The sample holds a few counts of this clonotype. This chain links TRBV7-3 with TRBJ1-1, with a tentative D call TRBD1 (6 bases). The CDR3 length is 14 residues. Trimming took 7 bases from V and 0 from J, leaving 12 bases between them. Germline V CDR1 and CDR2: SGHTA, FQGTGA. CDR3 in DNA: TGTGCCAGCACCAAGGGGGGGATGAACACTGAAGCTTTCTTT. Translated, it gives CASTKGGMNTEAFF.

This chain uses TRBV23-1 with TRBJ2-7, with D tentatively TRBD1 (5 bases). TRBV23-1 is filed as an ORF, its function uncertain. V was clipped by 4 bases and J by 1 base, with 14 bases between them. CDR3 length: 15 amino acids. The CDR3 protein is CASSPEGAPSYEQYF. Here the CDR3 DNA reads TGCGCCAGCAGTCCGGAAGGGGCGCCTTCCTACGAGCAGTACTTC.

This clonotype was counted at least ten times. The V call is TRBV2, the J call TRBJ2-1; D may match TRBD1 or TRBD2 (5 bases each). The CDR3 runs to 14 residues. The germline CDR1 and CDR2 sequences are SNHLY and FYNNEI. V lost 5 bases to trimming and J lost 3 bases, with 11 bases between them. The CDR3 coding sequence is TGTGCCAGCAGTCCGGGACGGCTCTACAATGAGCAGTTCTTC. This encodes CASSPGRLYNEQFF.